This T cell receptor (beta chain) was profiled in a study of shared clonotypes between healthy human individuals. Study findings and constraints: Clonotype sharing among donors was expected to depend on sequencing depth.

Around 90 million PBMCs served as the genomic DNA source for unsorted samples. In the case of this clone: The antigen remains unidentified. One junction end does not reproduce the germline sequence, and a read error may be involved.

A deep-level run was used for the assay. How the authors handled the data: Filtering differed, since immunoSEQ gave only junction sequences and no quality scores. Produced via immunoSEQ multiplex PCR; TCRdb's table is partial and in-frame only. V, J and clone size derive from that table, while D and trimming were established from the DNA sequence. The table records approximately 500,000 clones, 81% of them present only once. Germline assignment: CDR1 SGHKS and CDR2 YYEKEE (reference sequence). The CDR3 totals 13 residues. The chain joins TRBV5-5 to TRBJ2-3; unclear D gene. Sequences were obtained from PBMCs. This receptor was identified in a woman between 40 and 55 years old in good health. Some clones in this sample may be carry-over from other donors' samples. The CDR3 DNA is TGCGCCAGCAAGGAGACTCTAGGGGATACGCAGTATTTT. This gives the protein CASKETLGDTQYF.